A single sample gave rise to the 3 T cell receptor beta chains below, sequenced in a study of blood T cells in healthy people across ages. Alongside a J-beta primer mix, a sample-barcoded 5' primer served in a second PCR lasting about 7 to 11 cycles. A single record per CDR3 protein comes from TCRdb applying MiXCR to the 5' RACE reads. The sample comprises some 890,000 distinct CDR3 sequences, around 29% of which are singletons, and roughly 10% rests with the top ten. The same data also contributed to another study, on T cells of mothers and their children.

Sequenced material: blood. These receptors all come from a woman between 40 and 55 years old in good health.

This chain joins TRBV20-1 and TRBJ2-1, with D hard to call. Germline V lookup: CDR1 DFQATT, CDR2 SNEGSKA (reference sequence). Trimming took off 0 bases at V and 0 bases at J, with 6 bases between the two ends. This CDR3 has 14 amino acids. CDR3 bases: TGCAGTGCTAGAGAGATGAGCTCCTACAATGAGCAGTTCTTC. Encoded protein: CSAREMSSYNEQFF.

The J gene is TRBJ2-7, the V gene TRBV5-4, with 8 bases identical to TRBD1. The germline V gene has CDR1 SGHNT and CDR2 YYREEE (reference sequence). V shed 2 bases, J shed 1 base, and the junction held 5 bases outside the gene matches. The CDR3 length is 15 residues. CDR3 sequence: CASSLRQGYSYEQYF. The CDR3 DNA reads as TGTGCCAGCAGCTTACGACAGGGGTATTCCTACGAGCAGTACTTC. Full variable domain (outside the CDR3, taken from reference TRBV5-4 and TRBJ2-7): ETGVTQSPTHLIKTRGQQVTLRCSSQSGHNTVSWYQQALGQGPQFIFQYYREEENGRGNFPPRFSGLQFPNYSSELNVNALELDDSALYLCASSLRQGYSYEQYFGPGTRLTVT.

This clonotype was picked up a small number of times. The chain uses TRBV29-1 and TRBJ2-1; 7 bases are a match to TRBD2. The CDR3 is 14 residues long. The germline gives CDR1 SQVTM, CDR2 ANQGSEA. After removal of 8 bases from V and 7 bases from J, the junction contained 14 bases not matched to a gene. CDR3 loop: CSLGGGSVLNEQFF. In nucleotides, the CDR3 is TGCAGCCTGGGCGGGGGTAGCGTGTTGAATGAGCAGTTCTTC.